The 11 T cell receptor beta chains presented below share a single source sample, sequenced in a study of human T cells and chemical hapten exposure. The time point: patch test 3, about 24 weeks after DPC sensitization. The treatment is: therapeutic diphenylcyclopropenone sensitization with weekly scalp DPC. TCRdb processed the RACE reads anew with MiXCR; each CDR3 protein has one entry. The sample lists some 180,000 distinct CDR3 sequences; 24% were seen once. The starting material was whole blood, obtained in connection with sensitization to the hapten diphenylcyclopropenone (DPC). Receptor source: a woman aged 40 to 50 with alopecia areata. Some clones in this sample may be carry-over from other donors' samples.

There are a few counts of this clonotype. The chain is built from TRBV29-1 and TRBJ1-1, with 8 bases lining up with TRBD1. Unmatched junction bases numbered 6, after V lost 6 bases and J lost 6 bases. The germline V gene has CDR1 SQVTM and CDR2 ANQGSEA. The CDR3 length is 12 residues. The CDR3 nucleotides are TGCAGCGTCGGACAGGGCGGCTCTGAAGCTTTCTTT. Its protein is CSVGQGGSEAFF.

The CDR3 region has the DNA TGCAGCGTTGATGGGGCAGGCTTCTATGGCTACACCTTC. Its translation: CSVDGAGFYGYTF. The chain combines TRBV29-1 with TRBJ1-2, with D perhaps TRBD1 (5 bases). The CDR3 consists of 13 residues. Trimming removed 3 bases at V and 4 bases at J, with 12 bases between. Germline V gives CDR1 SQVTM, CDR2 ANQGSEA.

This clonotype was picked up a small number of times. The chain is built from TRBV4-1 and TRBJ2-2; D is unclear. Trimming took 1 base from V and 6 from J, leaving 3 bases between them. The CDR3 is made up of 12 amino acids. Germline CDR1 MGHRA, CDR2 YSYEKL. The CDR3 bases are TGCGCCAGCAGCCAAGTTCCCGGGGAGCTGTTTTTT. It codes for CASSQVPGELFF.

This clonotype was counted only a few times. This chain links TRBV7-9 with TRBJ2-5; no reliable D call. Trimming removed 1 base from V and 5 bases from J, with 8 bases in between. The CDR3 sequence is 13 residues long. Germline values: CDR1 SEHNR, CDR2 FQNEAQ (reference sequence). In DNA form, the CDR3 reads TGTGCCAGCAGCTTAGATCTGACCGAGACCCAGTACTTC. Protein product: CASSLDLTETQYF.

There are many counts of this clonotype. The gene calls are TRBV6-5 and TRBJ1-2, with D possibly matching TRBD1 (5 bases). This CDR3 comprises 16 residues. V lost 0 bases, J lost 0 bases, and 11 bases lay in between. In germline, CDR1 is MNHEY, CDR2 SVGAGI. In DNA form, the CDR3 reads TGTGCCAGCAGTTACTCGCCGGGGGGGGCTAACTATGGCTACACCTTC. Its translation: CASSYSPGGANYGYTF.

In this sample, this clonotype turned up a few times. This rearrangement joins TRBV7-8 to TRBJ2-6, with D possibly TRBD2 on 5 matching bases. The germline V gene has CDR1 SGHVS and CDR2 FQNEAQ. The CDR3 extends over 16 amino acids. Trimming took off 7 bases at V and 0 bases at J, with 13 bases between the two ends. The CDR3 nucleotides are TGTGCCAGCACCAGGACTGGAAGCTCTGGGGCCAACGTCCTGACTTTC. This encodes CASTRTGSSGANVLTF.

This clonotype was counted between two and nine times. V usage is TRBV7-9 and J usage is TRBJ1-1; D remains ambiguous. CDR3 length: 11 residues. The germline gives CDR1 SEHNR, CDR2 FQNEAQ (reference sequence). This chain's CDR3 is CAIGLNTEAFF. CDR3 DNA: TGTGCTATCGGCTTGAACACTGAAGCTTTCTTT.

The chain combines TRBV5-5 with TRBJ2-7, with a tentative D call TRBD2 (7 bases). V dropped 7 bases and J dropped 10 bases, with 21 bases sitting between them. Germline-derived CDR1 and CDR2 are SGHKS and YYEKEE (reference sequence). The CDR3 runs to 13 residues. CDR3 DNA: TGTGCCAGCGGGGGGGCTGGGCGTGTAAGCCAGTACTTC. Its translation: CASGGAGRVSQYF.

The chain couples TRBV28 to TRBJ1-1; no reliable D call. V was trimmed by 2 bases and J by 7 bases, leaving 8 bases between them. Germline V gene data show CDR1 as MDHEN and CDR2 as SYDVKM. The CDR3 is 12 residues long. The CDR3 is CASSLAVNEAFF. The CDR3 DNA reads as TGTGCCAGCAGTTTAGCAGTTAATGAAGCTTTCTTT.

This clonotype has more than one count but fewer than ten. The chain recombines TRBV29-1 with TRBJ2-2, with TRBD2 matching 13 bases. In germline, CDR1 is SQVTM, CDR2 ANQGSEA. The CDR3 has 14 amino acids. The V gene end was trimmed by 6 bases and the J gene end by 5 bases; junction bases not matched to a gene: 3. The CDR3 bases are TGCAGCGTCCTGGGACTAGCGGGAACCGGGGAGCTGTTTTTT. Translated, it gives CSVLGLAGTGELFF.

This chain uses TRBV10-3 with TRBJ1-1, with TRBD1 matching 8 bases. Germline V lookup: CDR1 ENHRY, CDR2 SYGVKD. CDR3 length equals 16 residues. The J segment lost 0 bases and the V segment lost 5 bases, leaving 8 bases of the junction unmatched. CDR3 in amino acids: CAISLGRGLMNTEAFF. In DNA form, the CDR3 reads TGTGCCATCAGTTTAGGCAGGGGGCTTATGAACACTGAAGCTTTCTTT.